The 5 T cell receptor beta chains listed next were all sequenced from one sample in a study of blood T cell repertoires in COVID-19. Repertoires were generated with immunoSEQ multiplex PCR, while TCRdb's copy carries only in-frame clones and drops some. The data contain 95,000 to 120,000 clones, 80% to 90% of them singletons. Sample: peripheral blood. The receptors here all came from a human donor in a cohort sampled during active COVID-19.

The V call is TRBV11-2, the J call TRBJ2-1, with D uncertain. CDR1 and CDR2 (germline): SGHAT, FQNNGV. Between the trimmed V and J ends, which lost 6 bases and 4 bases, there was a span of 19 bases. This CDR3 spans 16 amino acids. The CDR3 reads CASSSRSLSGYNEQFF. DNA for the CDR3: TGTGCCAGCAGTTCTCGGAGTTTGAGTGGGTACAATGAGCAGTTCTTC.

CDR3: CASRDRQGQEKLFF. The CDR3 coding sequence is TGTGCCAGCAGGGATCGACAGGGGCAGGAAAAACTGTTTTTT. The rearrangement uses TRBV6-5 and TRBJ1-4; 8 bases match TRBD1. The V gene end was trimmed by 6 bases and the J gene end by 8 bases; junction bases not matched to a gene: 8. The CDR3 contains 14 residues. The germline V gene has CDR1 MNHEY and CDR2 SVGAGI.

In its sample, this clone was seen once. This chain uses TRBV19 with TRBJ1-1; the D is unclear. Germline V gives CDR1 LNHDA, CDR2 SQIVND (reference sequence). V dropped 3 bases and J dropped 7 bases, with 12 bases sitting between them. This CDR3 has 13 amino acids. The CDR3 spells CASSIRGGIEAFF. The CDR3, as DNA: TGTGCCAGTAGTATCCGGGGTGGGATTGAAGCTTTCTTT.

This chain joins TRBV7-8 and TRBJ2-1; D may be TRBD1 (6 bases). The CDR3 is made up of 15 amino acids. The germline gives CDR1 SGHVS, CDR2 FQNEAQ. With 8 bases removed from V and 1 base from J, the gap between germline ends came to 15 bases. CDR3: CASPAGDGSYNEQFF. CDR3 bases: TGTGCCAGCCCAGCAGGGGACGGATCCTACAATGAGCAGTTCTTC.

This clone has more than one count but fewer than ten. The chain employs TRBV28 and TRBJ1-4, with TRBD1 identical over 9 bases. Per the germline V gene, CDR1 is MDHEN and CDR2 is SYDVKM. V dropped 4 bases and J dropped 7; count of bases not matched to a gene: 7. The CDR3 loop spans 15 amino acids. The CDR3 region is CASSSGQGGGEKLFF. CDR3 DNA: TGTGCCAGCAGTTCGGGACAGGGTGGCGGTGAAAAACTGTTTTTT.